This T cell receptor (beta chain) was recovered during a study of blood T cell repertoires in COVID-19. In the study overall: The origin of the acute and convalescent COVID-19 samples was the United States, Italy and Spain. From T cells, B-cell-depleted T cells, or PBMCs came the material, which was cDNA or gDNA.

Per the original methods: Amplification with reference gene primers provided the estimates of nucleated cell counts. Libraries were prepared by immunoSEQ multiplex PCR; TCRdb keeps only in-frame clonotypes and omits some of them. V and J calls and clone size are as listed in that table; D and trimming were resolved from the DNA. The repertoire has around 71,000 clones, roughly 80% of them found once; the top ten carry about 28%. Germline V gene lookup returns CDR1 DFQATT and CDR2 SNEGSKA (reference sequence). The CDR3 extends over 11 amino acids. V dropped 6 bases and J dropped 3 bases, with 8 bases sitting between them.

The sample taken for sequencing was peripheral blood. This rearrangement joins TRBV20-1 to TRBJ2-5; D gene ambiguous. The receptor's source is a man aged 65 to 85 with acute or convalescent COVID-19. CDR3 residues: CSAQIEETQYF. CDR3 in DNA: TGCAGTGCACAGATCGAAGAGACCCAGTACTTC.